This T cell receptor beta chain was sequenced during a study of Tregs in tolerant kidney transplant recipients. The study's findings and limits: Tolerant patients' donor-specific Tregs expanded beyond overall Tregs, suggesting antigen-driven growth.

Sequencing was performed with immunoSEQ multiplex PCR; in TCRdb, only in-frame clones are kept and a portion is missing. The data include about 48,000 clones; the top ten clones carry around 0.8%. J was trimmed by 4 bases and V by 5 bases; bases with no gene match: 8. The CDR3 runs 15 residues. CDR1 and CDR2 from the germline V gene are SGHRS and YFSETQ. As regards this clone: What it binds is unknown. The sequenced fragment ends 3 residues before the CDR3 boundary, so the rest is inferred from the germline J gene.

Unstimulated regulatory T cells (CD4+CD25+CD127-), CD4+CD25- non-regulatory cells, CD4 and CD8 cells were FACS-sorted from thawed PBMCs. This chain links TRBV5-1 with TRBJ2-3; TRBD1 aligns across 9 bases. The receptor was derived from a human donor who received a combined kidney and bone marrow transplant. The source was CD4+ T cells from blood, collected before the transplant. The chain's CDR3 is CASRSTGGRADTQYF. Partial CDR3 DNA: TGCGCCAGCAGATCTACAGGGGGCAGGGCAGATACG.